What follows are 13 T cell receptor beta chains derived from one specimen sequenced in a study of T cell changes during pregnancy in multiple sclerosis. Profiled with immunoSEQ multiplex PCR; TCRdb holds only in-frame clones, not every one. The profile covers more than 65,000 clones, with roughly nine tenths appearing a single time and roughly 3.3% taken by the ten largest. The source was peripheral blood, collected before pregnancy. Receptors were obtained from a female donor with multiple sclerosis, enrolled in a pregnancy study.

This clone was recorded a few times. The J gene is TRBJ1-3, the V gene TRBV7-9; 10 bases fit TRBD1. CDR1 is SEHNR, CDR2 FQNEAQ, per germline (reference sequence). The CDR3 has 16 residues. The V segment lost 6 bases and the J segment 7 bases; nucleotides outside the gene matches: 12. CDR3 residues: CASRGTGQGSRNTIYF. DNA for the CDR3: TGTGCCAGCAGGGGGACGGGACAGGGGAGCCGTAACACCATATATTTT.

V gene TRBV7-9 combines with J gene TRBJ1-1, with D maybe TRBD1 (5 bases). This CDR3 is 15 amino acids long. Germline values: CDR1 SEHNR, CDR2 FQNEAQ (reference sequence). V dropped 1 base and J dropped 1 base, with 10 bases sitting between them. CDR3 loop: CASSLDGHPNTEAFF. For the CDR3, the DNA is TGTGCCAGCAGCTTAGACGGACACCCGAACACTGAAGCTTTCTTT.

J is TRBJ2-2 and V is TRBV19; 11 positions agree with TRBD2. V trimming: 5 bases; J trimming: 3 bases; junction bases outside the gene matches: 5. From germline, CDR1 is LNHDA and CDR2 SQIVND (reference sequence). The length of the CDR3 is 16 residues. The CDR3 loop is CASSFSGGAYTGELFF. CDR3 bases: TGTGCCAGTAGTTTTAGCGGGGGGGCTTACACCGGGGAGCTGTTTTTT.

This chain links TRBV4-1 with TRBJ1-2; D remains ambiguous. This CDR3 is built from 14 residues. The ends were cut back, 0 bases at V and 4 bases at J, with 9 bases in the middle. Germline loops: CDR1 MGHRA, CDR2 YSYEKL. The CDR3 spells CASSQDSFLYGYTF. In DNA form, the CDR3 reads TGCGCCAGCAGCCAAGATAGTTTCCTCTATGGCTACACCTTC.

The chain recombines TRBV25-1 with TRBJ2-5; weak D call: TRBD2 (5 bases). V lost 2 bases to trimming and J lost 1 base, with 14 bases between them. Germline assignment: CDR1 MGHDK and CDR2 SYGVNS. This CDR3 contains 16 residues. The CDR3, as DNA: TGTGCCAGCAGTGAAACATCCCGGGGAATCCAAGAGACCCAGTACTTC. It specifies CASSETSRGIQETQYF.

The CDR3 region has the DNA TGTGCCAGCAGCTTATCAGGGGGCCGGGAGACCCAGTACTTC. Amino acid sequence: CASSLSGGRETQYF. The chain joins TRBV7-3 to TRBJ2-5; 8 nucleotides agree with TRBD1. This CDR3 has 14 amino acids. Trimming cost V 2 bases and J 5 bases; bases outside gene matches: 4. Germline V gives CDR1 SGHTA, CDR2 FQGTGA.

This chain uses TRBV19 with TRBJ1-5; the match to TRBD1 covers 12 bases. V shed 5 bases, J shed 5 bases, and the junction held 1 base outside the gene matches. Germline assignment: CDR1 LNHDA and CDR2 SQIVND (reference sequence). The CDR3 is 14 amino acids. Written as DNA, the CDR3 is TGTGCCAGTAGTGGGACAGGGGGCCATCAGCCCCAGCATTTT. This encodes CASSGTGGHQPQHF.

The genes are TRBV5-6 and TRBJ2-7; D is unresolved. V lost 1 base, J lost 3 bases, and 11 bases lay in between. The CDR3 is 14 residues long. Germline assignment: CDR1 SGHDT and CDR2 YYEEEE. CDR3 sequence reads: CASSLMGNSYEQYF. The DNA for the CDR3 is TGTGCCAGCAGCTTGATGGGTAACAGCTACGAGCAGTACTTC.

The CDR3 DNA reads TGTGCCAGCAGTGAAGTCAGGGGCCACTTGGGGCTGTTTTTT. Translation gives CASSEVRGHLGLFF. The chain uses TRBV2 and TRBJ1-4; the D gene is possibly TRBD1 (6 bases). V gave up 1 base and J gave up 14 bases, with 17 bases separating them. The germline CDR1 and CDR2 sequences are SNHLY and FYNNEI. The CDR3 totals 14 residues.

CDR3: CASGGRGLSYEQYF. CDR3 nucleotides: TGTGCCAGCGGCGGAAGGGGCTTGAGCTACGAGCAGTACTTC. The chain is built from TRBV6-5 and TRBJ2-7, with D perhaps matching TRBD1 (5 bases). The germline V gene encodes CDR1 MNHEY and CDR2 SVGAGI. The ends were cut back, 8 bases at V and 3 bases at J, with 17 bases in the middle. The CDR3 covers 14 residues.

The chain employs TRBV6-1 and TRBJ1-2; 7 bases align to TRBD1. CDR3 length: 15 amino acids. J lost 2 bases, V lost 5 bases, and 8 bases had no gene match. Germline lookup yields CDR1 MNHNS and CDR2 SASEGT. CDR3 sequence (DNA): TGTGCCAGCAGTACACACAGGGGATCCAACTATGGCTACACCTTC. This gives the protein CASSTHRGSNYGYTF.

The chain uses TRBV12-5 and TRBJ1-4; D gene uncertain. Trimming took 4 bases from V and 5 from J, leaving 5 bases between them. This CDR3 comprises 12 residues. Per germline, CDR1 LGHNT and CDR2 FRNRAP. CDR3 residues: CASGSENEKLFF. The CDR3 DNA sequence: TGTGCTAGTGGTTCGGAGAATGAAAAACTGTTTTTT.

In this sample, this clone turned up once. The chain combines TRBV2 with TRBJ2-1; the D is unclear. The CDR3 length is 10 residues. CDR1 and CDR2 (germline): SNHLY, FYNNEI. The V gene lost 4 bases and the J gene lost 7 bases, with 2 bases spanning the gap. The CDR3, as DNA: TGTGCCAGCAGTGCGAATGAGCAGTTCTTC. It translates to CASSANEQFF.